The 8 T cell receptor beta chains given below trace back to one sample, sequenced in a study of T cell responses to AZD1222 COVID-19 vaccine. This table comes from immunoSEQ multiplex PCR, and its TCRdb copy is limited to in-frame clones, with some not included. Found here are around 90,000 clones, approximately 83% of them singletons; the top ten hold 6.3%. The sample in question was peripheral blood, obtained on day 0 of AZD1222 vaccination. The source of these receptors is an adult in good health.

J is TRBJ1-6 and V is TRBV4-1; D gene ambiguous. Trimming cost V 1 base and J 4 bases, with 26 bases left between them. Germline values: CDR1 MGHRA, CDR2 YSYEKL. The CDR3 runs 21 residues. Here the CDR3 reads CASSQVIIPGTSKFYNSPLHF. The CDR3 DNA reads TGCGCCAGCAGCCAAGTAATCATTCCGGGAACCTCCAAATTTTATAATTCACCCCTCCACTTT.

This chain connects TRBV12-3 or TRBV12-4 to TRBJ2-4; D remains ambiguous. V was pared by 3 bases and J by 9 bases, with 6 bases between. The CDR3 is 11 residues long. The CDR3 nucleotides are TGTGCCAGCAGTTTTGGGGTCATTCAGTACTTC. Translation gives CASSFGVIQYF.

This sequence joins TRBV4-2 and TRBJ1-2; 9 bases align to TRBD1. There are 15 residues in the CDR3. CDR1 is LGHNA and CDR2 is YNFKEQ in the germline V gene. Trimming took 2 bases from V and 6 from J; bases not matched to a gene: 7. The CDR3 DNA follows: TGTGCCAGCAGCCAATTAGACCGGGACAGGGATGGCTACACCTTC. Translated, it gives CASSQLDRDRDGYTF.

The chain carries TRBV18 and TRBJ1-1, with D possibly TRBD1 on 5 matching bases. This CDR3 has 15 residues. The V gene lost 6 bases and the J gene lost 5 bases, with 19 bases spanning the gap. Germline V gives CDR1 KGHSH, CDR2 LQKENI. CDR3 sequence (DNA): TGTGCCAGCTCGACCACCTCGGGGGATGGAACTGAAGCTTTCTTT. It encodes CASSTTSGDGTEAFF.

CDR3 nucleotide sequence: TGTGCCACCAGCAGATCAGACAGTAGCAATCAGCCCCAGCATTTT. Its protein product is CATSRSDSSNQPQHF. This chain links TRBV15 with TRBJ1-5; maybe TRBD1 (5 bases). The CDR3 is made up of 15 amino acids. CDR1 and CDR2 from the germline V gene are LNHNV and YYDKDF (reference sequence). Between the trimmed V and J ends, which lost 2 bases and 0 bases, there was a span of 8 bases.

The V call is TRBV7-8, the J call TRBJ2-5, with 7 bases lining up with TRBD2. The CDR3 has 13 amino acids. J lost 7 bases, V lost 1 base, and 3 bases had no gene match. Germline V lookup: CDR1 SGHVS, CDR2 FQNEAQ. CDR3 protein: CASSLEASGTQYF. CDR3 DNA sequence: TGTGCCAGCAGCTTAGAGGCTAGCGGGACCCAGTACTTC. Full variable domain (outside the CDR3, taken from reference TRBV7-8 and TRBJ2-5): GAGVSQSPRYKVAKRGQDVALRCDPISGHVSLFWYQQALGQGPEFLTYFQNEAQLDKSGLPSDRFFAERPEGSVSTLKIQRTQQEDSAVYLCASSLEASGTQYFGPGTRLLVL.

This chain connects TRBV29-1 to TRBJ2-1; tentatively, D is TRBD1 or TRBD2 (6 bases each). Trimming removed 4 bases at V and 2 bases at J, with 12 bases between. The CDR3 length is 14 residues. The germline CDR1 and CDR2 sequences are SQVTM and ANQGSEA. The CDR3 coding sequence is TGCAGCGTTGGGGGGCGGGATGCCTACAATGAGCAGTTCTTC. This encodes CSVGGRDAYNEQFF.

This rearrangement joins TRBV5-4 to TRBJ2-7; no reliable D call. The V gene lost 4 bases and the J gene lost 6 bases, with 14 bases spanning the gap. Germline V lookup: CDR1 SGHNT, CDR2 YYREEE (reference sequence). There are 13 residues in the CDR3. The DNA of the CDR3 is TGTGCCAGCAGCGACACCCGGGTGGGCGAGCAGTACTTC. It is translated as CASSDTRVGEQYF.